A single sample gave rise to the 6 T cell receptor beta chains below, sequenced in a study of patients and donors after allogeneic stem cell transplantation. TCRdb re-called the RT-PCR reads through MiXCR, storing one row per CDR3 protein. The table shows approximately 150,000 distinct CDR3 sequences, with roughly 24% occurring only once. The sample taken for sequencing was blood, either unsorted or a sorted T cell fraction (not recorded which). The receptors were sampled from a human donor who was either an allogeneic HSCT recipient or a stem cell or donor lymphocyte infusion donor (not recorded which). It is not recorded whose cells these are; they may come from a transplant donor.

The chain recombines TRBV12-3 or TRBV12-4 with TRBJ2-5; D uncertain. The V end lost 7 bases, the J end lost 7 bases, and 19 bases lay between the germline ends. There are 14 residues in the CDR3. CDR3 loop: CASTVRRTLGTQYF. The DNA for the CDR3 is TGTGCCAGCACCGTTCGGCGAACTTTAGGGACCCAGTACTTC.

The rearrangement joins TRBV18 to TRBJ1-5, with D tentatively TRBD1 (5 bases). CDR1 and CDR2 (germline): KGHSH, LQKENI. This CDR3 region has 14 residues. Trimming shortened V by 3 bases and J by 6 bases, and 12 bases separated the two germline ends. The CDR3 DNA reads TGTGCCAGCTCACCGATACCGGGGCCTCAGCCCCAGCATTTT. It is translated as CASSPIPGPQPQHF.

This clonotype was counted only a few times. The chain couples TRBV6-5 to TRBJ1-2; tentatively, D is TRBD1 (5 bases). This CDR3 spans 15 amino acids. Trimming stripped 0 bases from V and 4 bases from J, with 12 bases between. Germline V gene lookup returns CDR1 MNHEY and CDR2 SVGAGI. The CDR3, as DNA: TGTGCCAGCAGTTACTCGGGAAGGGGTTCCTATGGCTACACCTTC. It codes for CASSYSGRGSYGYTF.

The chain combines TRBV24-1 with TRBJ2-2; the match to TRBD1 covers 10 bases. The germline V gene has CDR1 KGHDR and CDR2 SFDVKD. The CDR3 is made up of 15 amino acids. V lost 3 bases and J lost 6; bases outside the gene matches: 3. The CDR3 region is CATSDVGQGAGELFF. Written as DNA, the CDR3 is TGTGCCACCAGTGATGTTGGACAGGGGGCCGGGGAGCTGTTTTTT.

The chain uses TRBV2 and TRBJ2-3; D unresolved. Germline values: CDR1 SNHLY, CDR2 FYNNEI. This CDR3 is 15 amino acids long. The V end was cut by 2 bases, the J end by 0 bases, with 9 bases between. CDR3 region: CASSEMAASTDTQYF. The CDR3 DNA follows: TGTGCCAGCAGTGAAATGGCGGCTAGCACAGATACGCAGTATTTT.

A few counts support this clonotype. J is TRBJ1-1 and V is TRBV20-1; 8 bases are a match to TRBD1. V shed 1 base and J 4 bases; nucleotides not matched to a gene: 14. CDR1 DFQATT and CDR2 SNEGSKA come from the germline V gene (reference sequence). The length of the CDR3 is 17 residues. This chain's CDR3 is CSARALAQGEAVTEAFF. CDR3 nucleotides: TGCAGTGCTAGAGCCCTAGCACAGGGGGAAGCGGTCACTGAAGCTTTCTTT.